This T cell receptor (beta chain) was observed in a study of T cells in Graves' hyperthyroidism and ophthalmopathy. Looking at the study overall: Blood was drawn when the patient was first diagnosed and still untreated. The study, taken as a whole, reports: Most thyroid clonotypes expanded above 0.001 were also detected in blood.

Authors of the study amplified TCR beta CDR3 regions from RNA transcripts. TCR CDR3 underwent first-round RT-PCR with the HTBI primer set. TCRdb analysed the multiplex PCR reads with MiXCR anew, one entry per CDR3 protein. The sample holds around 300,000 distinct CDR3 sequences, about an eighth seen once. The blood specimen was taken at initial hyperthyroidism diagnosis, before any ophthalmopathy symptoms. A roughly 9.3 ml volume of fresh peripheral blood provided the PBMCs. This clonotype was seen a handful of times. Its antigen is still unknown. The receptor's source is a woman between 25 and 40 years old with Graves' hyperthyroidism that later progressed to Graves' ophthalmopathy. Sequenced sample: blood.

CDR3 loop: CASNRPRDRQNEQFF. CDR3 nucleotides: TGTGCCAGCAATCGTCCTCGGGACCGTCAGAATGAGCAGTTCTTC. V is TRBV6-1 and J is TRBJ2-1; the D gene could be TRBD1 or TRBD2 (5 bases each). The length of the CDR3 is 15 residues. Germline V gene data show CDR1 as MNHNS and CDR2 as SASEGT. Between the trimmed V and J ends, which lost 7 bases and 7 bases, there was a span of 20 bases.